Listed below are T cell receptor beta chains from one sample, sequenced in a study of neurological immune-mediated disorders. Via MiXCR, TCRdb re-called the 5' RACE reads, giving one row per CDR3 protein. The sample yields 57,000 or so distinct CDR3 sequences, more than 9.5% seen once. Input material: PBMCs. The receptors originated from a young man in good health. Both conserved end residues are part of each CDR3. Each record gives: J gene, V gene, clone size, D gene, CDR3 protein, CDR3 DNA. A D gene is named only where the DNA matches it firmly. Clone size, where shown, is once, few, many, or a class for clones that have expanded.

j_call: TRBJ1-6; v_call: TRBV7-9; clone_size: many; d_call: TRBD1; cdr3_aa: CASSSPLDRTNSPLHF; cdr3_nt: TGTGCCAGCAGCTCCCCTTTGGACAGGACTAATTCACCCCTCCACTTT
j_call: TRBJ2-3; v_call: TRBV7-9; clone_size: many; d_call: TRBD1; cdr3_aa: CATLRAGGPDTQYF; cdr3_nt: TGTGCCACCCTACGGGCAGGGGGCCCAGATACGCAGTATTTT
j_call: TRBJ2-5; v_call: TRBV27; clone_size: many; d_call: .; cdr3_aa: CASSLRQGQETQYF; cdr3_nt: TGTGCCAGCAGTTTAAGGCAGGGCCAAGAGACCCAGTACTTC
j_call: TRBJ2-1; v_call: TRBV27; clone_size: few; d_call: .; cdr3_aa: CASSLSHTRGVAHEQFF; cdr3_nt: TGTGCCAGCAGTTTATCACATACTAGAGGGGTGGCACATGAGCAGTTCTTC
j_call: TRBJ2-7; v_call: TRBV20-1; clone_size: many; d_call: TRBD2; cdr3_aa: CSARGSGGRVGYEQYF; cdr3_nt: TGCAGTGCTAGAGGTTCGGGCGGGAGGGTGGGCTACGAGCAGTACTTC
j_call: TRBJ2-6; v_call: TRBV5-1; clone_size: many; d_call: .; cdr3_aa: CASSLVDSGANVLTF; cdr3_nt: TGCGCCAGCAGCTTGGTTGACTCTGGGGCCAACGTCCTGACTTTC
j_call: TRBJ2-7; v_call: TRBV28; clone_size: many; d_call: TRBD1; cdr3_aa: CASRSGTGVTYEQYF; cdr3_nt: TGTGCCAGCAGGTCGGGGACAGGGGTGACCTACGAGCAGTACTTC
j_call: TRBJ1-5; v_call: TRBV7-9; clone_size: few; d_call: .; cdr3_aa: CASSSDTRNQPQHF; cdr3_nt: TGTGCCAGCAGCTCGGACACTCGCAATCAGCCCCAGCATTTT
j_call: TRBJ2-1; v_call: TRBV5-1; clone_size: many; d_call: TRBD2; cdr3_aa: CASSAPLAGGPDEQFF; cdr3_nt: TGCGCCAGCAGCGCCCCCTTAGCGGGAGGGCCCGATGAGCAGTTCTTC
j_call: TRBJ2-7; v_call: TRBV20-1; clone_size: many; d_call: TRBD2; cdr3_aa: CSQTPGLAGGHSYEQYF; cdr3_nt: TGCAGTCAAACACCGGGACTAGCGGGAGGTCATTCCTACGAGCAGTACTTC
j_call: TRBJ1-5; v_call: TRBV10-3; clone_size: many; d_call: TRBD1; cdr3_aa: CAISERTGFGQPQHF; cdr3_nt: TGTGCCATCAGTGAGAGGACAGGGTTCGGTCAGCCCCAGCATTTT
j_call: TRBJ2-1; v_call: TRBV2; clone_size: many; d_call: TRBD2; cdr3_aa: CARQAGGLNEQFF; cdr3_nt: TGTGCCAGGCAGGCGGGGGGACTCAATGAGCAGTTCTTC
j_call: TRBJ2-7; v_call: TRBV5-1; clone_size: many; d_call: TRBD1; cdr3_aa: CASSFGPGGEQYF; cdr3_nt: TGCGCCAGCAGCTTCGGCCCAGGGGGCGAGCAGTACTTC
j_call: TRBJ2-1; v_call: TRBV29-1; clone_size: many; d_call: .; cdr3_aa: CSASLGSYDEQFF; cdr3_nt: TGCAGCGCATCTCTAGGGAGTTATGATGAGCAGTTCTTC
j_call: TRBJ2-5; v_call: TRBV3-1; clone_size: many; d_call: .; cdr3_aa: CASSQNHQETQYF; cdr3_nt: TGTGCCAGCAGCCAAAACCATCAAGAGACCCAGTACTTC
j_call: TRBJ2-1; v_call: TRBV7-9; clone_size: many; d_call: TRBD2; cdr3_aa: CASSAAGTSVGEQFF; cdr3_nt: TGTGCCAGCAGCGCCGCCGGGACTAGCGTCGGTGAGCAGTTCTTC
j_call: TRBJ2-7; v_call: TRBV29-1; clone_size: many; d_call: .; cdr3_aa: CSVTRVQANSYEQYF; cdr3_nt: TGCAGCGTCACAAGAGTACAGGCTAACTCCTACGAGCAGTACTTC
j_call: TRBJ2-2; v_call: TRBV6-1; clone_size: many; d_call: .; cdr3_aa: CASSEVATGELFF; cdr3_nt: TGTGCCAGCAGTGAAGTCGCCACCGGGGAGCTGTTTTTT
j_call: TRBJ2-7; v_call: TRBV5-1; clone_size: many; d_call: TRBD2; cdr3_aa: CASSLGLAGGPAEQYF; cdr3_nt: TGCGCCAGCAGCTTGGGACTAGCGGGAGGGCCGGCCGAGCAGTACTTC
j_call: TRBJ2-2; v_call: TRBV20-1; clone_size: many; d_call: .; cdr3_aa: CSANDSPSTGELFF; cdr3_nt: TGCAGTGCAAACGACAGCCCGAGCACCGGGGAGCTGTTTTTT
j_call: TRBJ1-2; v_call: TRBV5-1; clone_size: many; d_call: .; cdr3_aa: CASRSNVQGGYGYTF; cdr3_nt: TGCGCCAGCAGATCTAATGTACAGGGAGGCTATGGCTACACCTTC
j_call: TRBJ1-5; v_call: TRBV5-1; clone_size: many; d_call: .; cdr3_aa: CASSLGDNQPQHF; cdr3_nt: TGCGCCAGCAGCTTGGGCGACAACCAGCCCCAGCATTTT
j_call: TRBJ2-7; v_call: TRBV27; clone_size: few; d_call: .; cdr3_aa: CASRGADETFEQYF; cdr3_nt: TGTGCCAGCCGGGGAGCAGATGAGACCTTCGAGCAGTACTTC
j_call: TRBJ2-1; v_call: TRBV11-2; clone_size: many; d_call: .; cdr3_aa: CASSIALSSYNEQFF; cdr3_nt: TGTGCCAGCAGTATAGCCCTCAGCTCCTACAATGAGCAGTTCTTC
j_call: TRBJ2-5; v_call: TRBV5-1; clone_size: many; d_call: TRBD2; cdr3_aa: CASSLAHGLGETQYF; cdr3_nt: TGCGCCAGCAGCTTGGCCCATGGACTAGGAGAGACCCAGTACTTC
j_call: TRBJ2-7; v_call: TRBV5-1; clone_size: medium-sized; d_call: TRBD1; cdr3_aa: CASRTGGPSYEQYF; cdr3_nt: TGCGCCAGCCGAACAGGGGGACCCTCCTACGAGCAGTACTTC
j_call: TRBJ1-5; v_call: TRBV28; clone_size: many; d_call: .; cdr3_aa: CASSPITVSLNQPQHF; cdr3_nt: TGTGCCAGCAGTCCGATTACAGTCAGCCTCAATCAGCCCCAGCATTTT
j_call: TRBJ2-5; v_call: TRBV12-3/TRBV12-4; clone_size: many; d_call: .; cdr3_aa: CASSESLPQTQYF; cdr3_nt: TGTGCCAGCAGTGAATCTTTGCCCCAGACCCAGTACTTC
j_call: TRBJ2-7; v_call: TRBV6-2/TRBV6-3; clone_size: many; d_call: .; cdr3_aa: CASRFRQDWQYF; cdr3_nt: TGTGCCAGCAGATTCCGACAGGACTGGCAGTACTTC
j_call: TRBJ2-3; v_call: TRBV9; clone_size: many; d_call: TRBD2; cdr3_aa: CASSEPFRLAGTDTQYF; cdr3_nt: TGTGCCAGCAGCGAGCCCTTCCGGCTAGCGGGCACAGATACGCAGTATTTT
j_call: TRBJ1-2; v_call: TRBV29-1; clone_size: many; d_call: .; cdr3_aa: CSVAKVAAGGYTF; cdr3_nt: TGCAGCGTTGCTAAGGTGGCAGCGGGAGGCTACACCTTC
j_call: TRBJ1-6; v_call: TRBV4-1; clone_size: many; d_call: TRBD1; cdr3_aa: CASSRADRDNSPLHF; cdr3_nt: TGCGCCAGCAGCCGGGCTGACAGGGATAATTCACCCCTCCACTTT
j_call: TRBJ1-2; v_call: TRBV7-2; clone_size: many; d_call: .; cdr3_aa: CASSISGGYGYTF; cdr3_nt: TGTGCCAGCAGCATAAGTGGGGGCTATGGCTACACCTTC
j_call: TRBJ2-5; v_call: TRBV29-1; clone_size: many; d_call: .; cdr3_aa: CSVEDGGTEQETQYF; cdr3_nt: TGCAGCGTTGAAGATGGGGGAACAGAACAAGAGACCCAGTACTTC
j_call: TRBJ2-1; v_call: TRBV10-3; clone_size: many; d_call: TRBD2; cdr3_aa: CAITPSGSSYNEQFF; cdr3_nt: TGTGCCATCACCCCTAGCGGGAGTTCCTACAATGAGCAGTTCTTC
j_call: TRBJ2-7; v_call: TRBV9; clone_size: many; d_call: .; cdr3_aa: CASSPSRDNFVYEQYF; cdr3_nt: TGTGCCAGCAGCCCTTCCCGGGACAATTTTGTCTACGAGCAGTACTTC
j_call: TRBJ2-7; v_call: TRBV7-6; clone_size: many; d_call: .; cdr3_aa: CASSLGPGPRGYEQYF; cdr3_nt: TGTGCCAGCAGCTTAGGACCGGGCCCTCGGGGATACGAGCAGTACTTC
j_call: TRBJ2-7; v_call: TRBV29-1; clone_size: many; d_call: .; cdr3_aa: CSVSEVYEQYF; cdr3_nt: TGCAGCGTTTCAGAAGTCTACGAGCAGTACTTC
j_call: TRBJ1-6; v_call: TRBV11-2; clone_size: many; d_call: TRBD1; cdr3_aa: CASSATGFNSPLHF; cdr3_nt: TGTGCCAGCAGCGCGACAGGGTTCAATTCACCCCTCCACTTT
j_call: TRBJ2-2; v_call: TRBV20-1; clone_size: many; d_call: .; cdr3_aa: CSARDHGNTGELFF; cdr3_nt: TGCAGTGCTAGAGATCATGGGAACACCGGGGAGCTGTTTTTT
j_call: TRBJ2-3; v_call: TRBV12-3/TRBV12-4; clone_size: many; d_call: .; cdr3_aa: CASSFFGGGSTDTQYF; cdr3_nt: TGTGCCAGCAGTTTTTTTGGGGGCGGTAGCACAGATACGCAGTATTTT
j_call: TRBJ2-5; v_call: TRBV5-1; clone_size: many; d_call: .; cdr3_aa: CASSLALGRAMTQETQYF; cdr3_nt: TGCGCCAGCAGCTTGGCTCTCGGGCGGGCAATGACACAAGAGACCCAGTACTTC
j_call: TRBJ2-1; v_call: TRBV7-9; clone_size: .; d_call: .; cdr3_aa: CASSTTSFNEQFF; cdr3_nt: TGTGCCAGCAGCACTACTAGCTTTAACGAGCAGTTCTTC
j_call: TRBJ2-1; v_call: TRBV11-2; clone_size: many; d_call: .; cdr3_aa: CASSLLGVHFF; cdr3_nt: TGTGCCAGCAGCTTGCTGGGAGTCCATTTCTTC
j_call: TRBJ2-1; v_call: TRBV29-1; clone_size: many; d_call: .; cdr3_aa: CSVDKGRTSYNEQFF; cdr3_nt: TGCAGCGTTGATAAGGGCAGGACCTCCTACAATGAGCAGTTCTTC
j_call: TRBJ2-1; v_call: TRBV27; clone_size: many; d_call: .; cdr3_aa: CASSTGIVNNEQFF; cdr3_nt: TGTGCCAGCAGCACAGGGATTGTAAACAATGAGCAGTTCTTC
j_call: TRBJ1-1; v_call: TRBV5-6; clone_size: .; d_call: .; cdr3_aa: CASSLEGRGGDTEAFF; cdr3_nt: TGTGCCAGCAGCTTGGAGGGACGAGGCGGGGACACTGAAGCTTTCTTT
j_call: TRBJ1-1; v_call: TRBV11-1; clone_size: many; d_call: .; cdr3_aa: CASSLSAGFSSEAFF; cdr3_nt: TGTGCCAGCAGCTTATCGGCGGGATTTTCGTCTGAAGCTTTCTTT